The subject of this entry is one TCR beta chain. Original processing methods: Using reference gene primer amplification, nucleated cell counts were estimated. Libraries were prepared by immunoSEQ multiplex PCR; TCRdb keeps only in-frame clonotypes and omits some of them. Clone size and the V and J calls come from that table; the DNA yielded D and trimming. The sample shows roughly 75,000 clones, approximately 83% of them seen only once. These data belong to a study of blood T cell repertoires in COVID-19. About the research overall: Donors in the United States, Italy and Spain gave samples during acute or convalescent COVID-19. PBMCs, B-cell-depleted T cells, or T cells provided the cDNA or gDNA that made up the material.

CDR3 length: 11 amino acids. Germline V CDR1 and CDR2: GTSNPN, SVGIG (reference sequence). The chain couples TRBV30 to TRBJ2-1; a possible D gene is TRBD2 (5 bases). This sequence was found in a man aged 65-85 years with acute or convalescent COVID-19. Source material: peripheral blood. The CDR3 loop is CVVKADNEQFF. In nucleotides, the CDR3 is TGTGTGGTTAAAGCGGACAATGAGCAGTTCTTC.